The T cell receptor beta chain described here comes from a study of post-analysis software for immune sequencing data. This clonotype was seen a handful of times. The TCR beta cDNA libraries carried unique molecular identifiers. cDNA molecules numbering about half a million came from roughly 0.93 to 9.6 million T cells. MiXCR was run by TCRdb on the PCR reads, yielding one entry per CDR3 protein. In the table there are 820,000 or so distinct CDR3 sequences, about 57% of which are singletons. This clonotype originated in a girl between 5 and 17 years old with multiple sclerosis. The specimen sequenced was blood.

Here the CDR3 reads CASSLGQTRQETQYF. For the CDR3, the DNA is TGTGCCAGCAGCTTGGGACAGACCAGACAAGAGACCCAGTACTTC. The rearrangement joins TRBV7-8 to TRBJ2-5; the match to TRBD1 covers 7 bases. J was trimmed by 2 bases and V by 3 bases; bases with no gene match: 6. From germline, CDR1 is SGHVS and CDR2 FQNEAQ. This CDR3 comprises 15 residues.